These 11 T cell receptor beta chains share one sample of origin, sequenced in a study of T cell repertoires in cytomegalovirus infection. TCRdb reprocessed the reads with MiXCR, giving one entry per CDR3 protein. The sample has 150,000 or so distinct CDR3 sequences, roughly 17% seen once. Material: CD8+ T cells from PBMCs. These receptors came from a human donor in good health (CMV status not recorded). Some clones in this sample may be carry-over from other donors' samples.

The chain joins TRBV7-9 to TRBJ1-1; the match to TRBD1 covers 7 bases. Germline-derived CDR1 and CDR2 are SEHNR and FQNEAQ (reference sequence). This CDR3 is 14 amino acids long. The ends lost 4 bases at V and 5 bases at J; junction bases unmatched: 7. This CDR3 reads CASSSTGAGTEAFF. CDR3 bases: TGTGCCAGCAGCTCCACAGGGGCTGGGACTGAAGCTTTCTTT.

The chain recombines TRBV29-1 with TRBJ2-2; D may be TRBD1 or TRBD2 (5 bases each). V gave up 7 bases and J gave up 1 base, with 16 bases separating them. The CDR3 spans 15 residues. CDR1 is SQVTM, CDR2 ANQGSEA, per germline. The CDR3 DNA sequence: TGCAGCGCGAAAGGGACGGGACGGAACACCGGGGAGCTGTTTTTT. Translation gives CSAKGTGRNTGELFF.

As to this clonotype: A much larger clone is a single base away; this may be a read error. This rearrangement joins TRBV7-6 to TRBJ2-1, with 12 bases fitting TRBD2. Germline V gene data show CDR1 as SGHVS and CDR2 as FNYEAQ. The CDR3 sequence is 16 residues long. The CDR3 DNA reads as TGTGGCAGCAGCTCCGGGACTAGCGGGTCCTACAATGAGCAGTTCTTC. Protein product: CGSSSGTSGSYNEQFF.

This clonotype was detected a few times. The V and J genes are TRBV6-4 and TRBJ2-3; D is unclear. The CDR3 covers 17 residues. Germline CDR1 MRHNA, CDR2 SNTAGT. Trimming left V 0 bases short and J 0 bases short, with 13 bases between. This chain's CDR3 is CASSDSSSPHSTDTQYF. The CDR3, as DNA: TGTGCCAGCAGTGACTCGTCGAGCCCGCATAGCACAGATACGCAGTATTTT.

The CDR3 bases are TGTGCCAGCAGGATACGACAGCACTCTGGAAACACCATATATTTT. It yields the protein CASRIRQHSGNTIYF. J is TRBJ1-3 and V is TRBV28; weak D call: TRBD1 (5 bases). CDR1 is MDHEN, CDR2 SYDVKM, per germline. The CDR3 spans 15 residues. V shed 6 bases and J shed 0 bases, with 12 bases lying between them.

This clonotype has a handful of counts. The V and J genes are TRBV6-5 and TRBJ2-2, with TRBD1 matching 7 bases. This CDR3 contains 15 residues. Germline V gene sequence: CDR1 MNHEY, CDR2 SVGAGI. After removal of 6 bases from V and 3 bases from J, the junction contained 7 bases not matched to a gene. The CDR3: CASRTPGGDTGELFF. CDR3 sequence (DNA): TGTGCCAGCAGAACCCCAGGGGGTGACACCGGGGAGCTGTTTTTT.

The chain carries TRBV6-2 or TRBV6-3 and TRBJ2-7; 9 nucleotides agree with TRBD1. The germline CDR1 and CDR2 sequences are MNHEY and SVGEGT. The V segment lost 5 bases and the J segment 2 bases; nucleotides outside the gene matches: 13. The CDR3 consists of 17 residues. The CDR3 coding sequence is TGTGCCAGCAGTCCATACCCCGGGACAGGGTCCACCTACGAGCAGTACTTC. Protein: CASSPYPGTGSTYEQYF.

This clonotype was observed a few times. The chain couples TRBV7-8 to TRBJ2-7, with D perhaps TRBD1 (6 bases). Germline V gene lookup returns CDR1 SGHVS and CDR2 FQNEAQ. The CDR3 sequence is 16 residues long. V gave up 7 bases and J gave up 3 bases, with 22 bases separating them. The CDR3 sequence is CASNVLTPGQGYEQYF. The CDR3 DNA sequence: TGTGCCAGCAACGTGTTAACCCCGGGACAAGGCTACGAGCAGTACTTC.

This clonotype was seen only a few times. The chain joins TRBV12-5 to TRBJ2-5, with D perhaps assigned TRBD1 or TRBD2 (5 bases each). Looked up from germline, CDR1 is LGHNT and CDR2 is FRNRAP. CDR3 length: 13 amino acids. Trimming pared 4 bases from V and 4 bases from J, leaving 10 bases between. DNA of the CDR3: TGTGCTAGTGGTTCTCCAGGGAGAGAGACCCAGTACTTC. This gives the protein CASGSPGRETQYF.

This chain joins TRBV6-5 and TRBJ2-5; 7 bases map to TRBD1. With 4 bases clipped from V and 3 bases from J, the junction kept 8 bases outside the gene matches. The CDR3 covers 15 residues. Germline V gene lookup returns CDR1 MNHEY and CDR2 SVGAGI. For the CDR3, the DNA is TGTGCCAGCAGTTCTTTCCGCAGGGGGAAAGAGACCCAGTACTTC. Its translation is CASSSFRRGKETQYF.

This clonotype was seen a handful of times. The V and J genes are TRBV7-6 and TRBJ2-3; TRBD2 is a possible D gene (5 bases). V gave up 5 bases and J gave up 2 bases, with 8 bases separating them. Germline lookup yields CDR1 SGHVS and CDR2 FNYEAQ. This CDR3 is 13 amino acids long. The CDR3 DNA sequence: TGTGCCAGCAGCGACTACTCCACAGATACGCAGTATTTT. This codes for CASSDYSTDTQYF.